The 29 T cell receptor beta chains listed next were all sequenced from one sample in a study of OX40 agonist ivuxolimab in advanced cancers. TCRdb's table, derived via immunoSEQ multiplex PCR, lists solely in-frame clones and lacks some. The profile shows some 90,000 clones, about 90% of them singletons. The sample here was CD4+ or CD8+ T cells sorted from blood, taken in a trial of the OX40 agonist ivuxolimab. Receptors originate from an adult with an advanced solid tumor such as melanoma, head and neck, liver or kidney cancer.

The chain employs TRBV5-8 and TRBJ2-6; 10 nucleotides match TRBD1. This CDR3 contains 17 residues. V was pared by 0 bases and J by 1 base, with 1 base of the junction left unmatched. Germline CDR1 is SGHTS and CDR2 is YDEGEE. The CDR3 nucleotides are TGTGCCAGCAGCTTGGGACAGGGGGCTTCTGGGGCCAACGTCCTGACTTTC. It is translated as CASSLGQGASGANVLTF.

The CDR3 is CASSLYGEPFF. For the CDR3, the DNA is TGTGCCAGCAGCTTATACGGGGAGCCTTTCTTT. The J gene is TRBJ1-1, the V gene TRBV11-2, with D unclear. Trimming took 2 bases from V and 12 from J, leaving 10 bases between them. Germline V CDR1 and CDR2: SGHAT, FQNNGV. CDR3 size: 11 residues.

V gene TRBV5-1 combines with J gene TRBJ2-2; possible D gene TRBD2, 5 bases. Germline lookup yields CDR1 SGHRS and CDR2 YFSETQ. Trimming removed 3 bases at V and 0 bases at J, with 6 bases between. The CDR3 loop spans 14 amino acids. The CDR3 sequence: CASSSGTNTGELFF. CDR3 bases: TGCGCCAGCAGCTCCGGGACGAACACCGGGGAGCTGTTTTTT.

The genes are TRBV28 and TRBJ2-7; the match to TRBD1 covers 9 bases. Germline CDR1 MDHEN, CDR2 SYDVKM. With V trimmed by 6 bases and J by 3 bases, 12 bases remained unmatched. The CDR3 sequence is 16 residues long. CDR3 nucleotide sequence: TGTGCCAGCAGGACTGCACAGGGGGCTCTTTTCTACGAGCAGTACTTC. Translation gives CASRTAQGALFYEQYF.

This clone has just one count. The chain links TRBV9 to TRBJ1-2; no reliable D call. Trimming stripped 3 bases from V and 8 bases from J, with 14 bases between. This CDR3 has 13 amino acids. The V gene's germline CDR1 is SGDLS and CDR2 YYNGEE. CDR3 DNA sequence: TGTGCCAGCAGCGCCATCGGGAGTGGCGGCTACACCTTC. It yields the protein CASSAIGSGGYTF.

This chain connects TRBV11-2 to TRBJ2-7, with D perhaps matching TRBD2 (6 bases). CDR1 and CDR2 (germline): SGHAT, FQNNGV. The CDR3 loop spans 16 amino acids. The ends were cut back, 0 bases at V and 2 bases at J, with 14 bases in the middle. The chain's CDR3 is CASSLEWGTATYEQYF. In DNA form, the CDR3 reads TGTGCCAGCAGCTTAGAATGGGGGACTGCCACCTACGAGCAGTACTTC.

The chain's CDR3 is CASSTTSAPYNEQFF. The CDR3 region has the DNA TGCGCCAGCAGCACTACTAGCGCACCCTACAATGAGCAGTTCTTC. The chain recombines TRBV5-1 with TRBJ2-1, with 7 bases that match TRBD2. Germline V CDR1 and CDR2: SGHRS, YFSETQ. V gave up 4 bases and J gave up 2 bases; unmatched junction bases: 6. The CDR3 loop spans 15 amino acids.

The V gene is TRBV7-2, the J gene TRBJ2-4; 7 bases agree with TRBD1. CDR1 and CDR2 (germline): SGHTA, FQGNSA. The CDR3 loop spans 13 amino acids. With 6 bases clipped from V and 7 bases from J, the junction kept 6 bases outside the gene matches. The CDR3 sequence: CASSRQGKNIQYF. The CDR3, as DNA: TGTGCCAGCAGTCGACAGGGTAAGAACATTCAGTACTTC.

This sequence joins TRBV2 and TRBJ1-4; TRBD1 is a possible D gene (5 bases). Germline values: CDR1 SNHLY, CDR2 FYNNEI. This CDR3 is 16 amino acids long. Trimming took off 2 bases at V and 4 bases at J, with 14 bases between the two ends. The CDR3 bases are TGTGCCAGCAGTGAACCGTTAGGGGCACTTAATGAAAAACTGTTTTTT. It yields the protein CASSEPLGALNEKLFF.

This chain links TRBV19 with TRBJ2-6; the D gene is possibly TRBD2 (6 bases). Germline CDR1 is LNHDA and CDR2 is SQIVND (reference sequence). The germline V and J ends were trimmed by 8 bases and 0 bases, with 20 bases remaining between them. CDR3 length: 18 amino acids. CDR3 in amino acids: CASATGGSGNSGANVLTF. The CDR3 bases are TGTGCCAGTGCGACCGGGGGTAGCGGAAACTCTGGGGCCAACGTCCTGACTTTC.

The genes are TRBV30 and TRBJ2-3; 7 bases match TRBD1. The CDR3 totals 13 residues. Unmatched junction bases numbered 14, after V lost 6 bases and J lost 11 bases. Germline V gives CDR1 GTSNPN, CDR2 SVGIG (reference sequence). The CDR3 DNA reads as TGTGCCTGCGTACCGGGGACAGTCATTTGGCAGTATTTT. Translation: CACVPGTVIWQYF.

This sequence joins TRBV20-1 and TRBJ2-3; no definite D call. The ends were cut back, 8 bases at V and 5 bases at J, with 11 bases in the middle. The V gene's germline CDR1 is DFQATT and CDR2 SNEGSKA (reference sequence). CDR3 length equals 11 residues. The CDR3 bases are TGCAGTCCGTCACAAGGAGATACGCAGTATTTT. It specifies CSPSQGDTQYF.

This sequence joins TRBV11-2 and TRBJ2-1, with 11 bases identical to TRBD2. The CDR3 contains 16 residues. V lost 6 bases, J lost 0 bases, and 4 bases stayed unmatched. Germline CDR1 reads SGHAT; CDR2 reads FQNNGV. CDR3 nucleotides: TGTGCCAGCAGTAAGACTAGCGGGAACTCCTACAATGAGCAGTTCTTC. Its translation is CASSKTSGNSYNEQFF.

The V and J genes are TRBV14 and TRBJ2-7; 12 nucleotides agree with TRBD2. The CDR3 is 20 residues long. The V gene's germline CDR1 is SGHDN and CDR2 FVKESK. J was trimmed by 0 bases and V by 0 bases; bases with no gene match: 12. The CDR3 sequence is CASSQDRGLAGFTHSYEQYF. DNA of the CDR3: TGTGCCAGCAGCCAAGATCGGGGACTAGCGGGTTTTACCCACTCCTACGAGCAGTACTTC.

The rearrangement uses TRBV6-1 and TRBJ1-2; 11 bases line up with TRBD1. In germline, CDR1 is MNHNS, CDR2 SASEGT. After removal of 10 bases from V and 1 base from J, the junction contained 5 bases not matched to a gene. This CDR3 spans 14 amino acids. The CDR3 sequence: CATLGTGGNYGYTF. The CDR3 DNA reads TGTGCCACCTTGGGGACAGGGGGTAACTATGGCTACACCTTC.

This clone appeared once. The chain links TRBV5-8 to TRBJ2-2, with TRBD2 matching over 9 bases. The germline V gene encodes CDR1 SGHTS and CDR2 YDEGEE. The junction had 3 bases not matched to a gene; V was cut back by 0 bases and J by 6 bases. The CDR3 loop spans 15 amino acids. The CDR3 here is CASSLAGLAPGELFF. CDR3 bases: TGTGCCAGCAGCTTGGCGGGACTAGCCCCCGGGGAGCTGTTTTTT.

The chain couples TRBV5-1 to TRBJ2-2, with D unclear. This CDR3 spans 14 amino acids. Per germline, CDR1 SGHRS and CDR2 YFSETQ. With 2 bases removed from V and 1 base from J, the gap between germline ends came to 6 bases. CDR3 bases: TGCGCCAGCAGCTTTGAACAGAACACCGGGGAGCTGTTTTTT. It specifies CASSFEQNTGELFF.

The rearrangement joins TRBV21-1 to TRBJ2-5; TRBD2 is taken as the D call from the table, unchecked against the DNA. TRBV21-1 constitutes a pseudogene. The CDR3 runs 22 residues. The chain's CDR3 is CASSKWQQNCGTSGRDGETQYF. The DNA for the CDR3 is TGTGCCAGCAGCAAATGGCAACAAAACTGCGGGACTAGCGGGAGGGATGGGGAGACCCAGTACTTC.

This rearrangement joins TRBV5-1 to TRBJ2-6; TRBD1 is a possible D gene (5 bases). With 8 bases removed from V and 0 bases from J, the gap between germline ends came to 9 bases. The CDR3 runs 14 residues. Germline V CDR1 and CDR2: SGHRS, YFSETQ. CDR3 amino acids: CASTGDSGANVLTF. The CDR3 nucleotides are TGCGCCAGTACAGGAGACTCTGGGGCCAACGTCCTGACTTTC.

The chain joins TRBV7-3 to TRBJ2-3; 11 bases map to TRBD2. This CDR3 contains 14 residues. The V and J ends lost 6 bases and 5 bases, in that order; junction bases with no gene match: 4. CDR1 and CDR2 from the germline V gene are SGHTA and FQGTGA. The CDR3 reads CASSSGLAGDTQYF. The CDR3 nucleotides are TGTGCCAGCAGTAGTGGACTAGCGGGAGATACGCAGTATTTT.

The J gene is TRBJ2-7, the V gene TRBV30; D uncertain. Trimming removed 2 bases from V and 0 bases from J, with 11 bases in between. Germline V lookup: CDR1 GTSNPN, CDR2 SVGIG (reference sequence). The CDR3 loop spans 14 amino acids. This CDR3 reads CAWSLRQFSYEQYF. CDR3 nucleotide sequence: TGTGCCTGGAGTCTGAGGCAGTTCTCCTACGAGCAGTACTTC. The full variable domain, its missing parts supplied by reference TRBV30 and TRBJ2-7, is SQTIHQWPATLVQPVGSPLSLECTVEGTSNPNLYWYRQAAGRGLQLLFYSVGIGQISSEVPQNLSASRPQDRQFILSSKKLLLSDSGFYLCAWSLRQFSYEQYFGPGTRLTVT.

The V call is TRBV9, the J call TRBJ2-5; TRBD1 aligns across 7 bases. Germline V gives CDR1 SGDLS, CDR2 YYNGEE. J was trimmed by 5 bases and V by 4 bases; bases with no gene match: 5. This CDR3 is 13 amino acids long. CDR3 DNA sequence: TGTGCCAGCAGCACACAGGGGTCGGAGACCCAGTACTTC. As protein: CASSTQGSETQYF.

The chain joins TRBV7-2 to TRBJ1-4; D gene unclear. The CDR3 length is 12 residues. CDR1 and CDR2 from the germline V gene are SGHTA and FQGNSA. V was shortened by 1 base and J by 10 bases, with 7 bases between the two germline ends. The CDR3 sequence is CASSLGGRKLFF. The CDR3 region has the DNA TGTGCCAGCAGCTTAGGAGGGCGAAAACTGTTTTTT.

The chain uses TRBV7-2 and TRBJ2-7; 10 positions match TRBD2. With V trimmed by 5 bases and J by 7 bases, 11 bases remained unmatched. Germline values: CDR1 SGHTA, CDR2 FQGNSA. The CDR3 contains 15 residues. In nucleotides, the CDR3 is TGTGCCAGCAGCCTGGGGCTAGCGGGAGTGGGTGAGCAGTACTTC. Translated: CASSLGLAGVGEQYF.

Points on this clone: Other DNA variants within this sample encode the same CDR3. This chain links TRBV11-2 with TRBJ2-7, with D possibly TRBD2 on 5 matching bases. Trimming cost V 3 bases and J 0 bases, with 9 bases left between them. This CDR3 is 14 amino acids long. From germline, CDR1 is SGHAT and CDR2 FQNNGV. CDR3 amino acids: CASSLTGGSYEQYF. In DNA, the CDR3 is TGTGCCAGCAGCTTGACCGGAGGCTCCTACGAGCAGTACTTC.

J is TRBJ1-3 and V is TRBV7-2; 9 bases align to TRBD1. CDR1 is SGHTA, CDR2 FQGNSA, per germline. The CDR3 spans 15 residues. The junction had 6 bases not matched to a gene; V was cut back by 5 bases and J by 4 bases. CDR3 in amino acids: CASSPDRGNGNTIYF. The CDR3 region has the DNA TGTGCCAGCAGCCCGGACAGGGGAAACGGAAACACCATATATTTT.

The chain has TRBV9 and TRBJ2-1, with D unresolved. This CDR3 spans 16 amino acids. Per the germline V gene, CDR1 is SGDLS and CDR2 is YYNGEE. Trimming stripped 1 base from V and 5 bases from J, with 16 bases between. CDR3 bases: TGTGCCAGCAGCGTACATGTCCAGGCGTGGGACAATGAGCAGTTCTTC. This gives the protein CASSVHVQAWDNEQFF.

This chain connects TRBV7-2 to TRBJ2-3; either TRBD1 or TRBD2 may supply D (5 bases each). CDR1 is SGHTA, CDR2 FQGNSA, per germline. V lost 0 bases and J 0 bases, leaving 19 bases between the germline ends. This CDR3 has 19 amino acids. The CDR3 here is CASSLADMEDATSTDTQYF. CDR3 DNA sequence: TGTGCCAGCAGCTTAGCGGACATGGAGGACGCTACTAGCACAGATACGCAGTATTTT.

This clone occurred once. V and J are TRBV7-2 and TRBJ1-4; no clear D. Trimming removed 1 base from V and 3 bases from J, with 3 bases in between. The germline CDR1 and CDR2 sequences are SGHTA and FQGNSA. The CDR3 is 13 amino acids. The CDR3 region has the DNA TGTGCCAGCAGCTTAGGGGCTAATGAAAAACTGTTTTTT. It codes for CASSLGANEKLFF.